This T cell receptor (beta chain) was recorded in a study of identical twins. TCRdb fed the 5' RACE reads into MiXCR, producing one record per CDR3 protein. The repertoire holds about 690,000 distinct CDR3 sequences, 21% seen once, with 4% to 4.5% in the top ten. This clonotype was detected only a few times. Germline V lookup: CDR1 LGHNA, CDR2 YSLEER. Trimming pared 0 bases from V and 4 bases from J, leaving 15 bases between. This CDR3 is built from 17 residues. The same sample was also studied in work on T cells expressing NK-cell markers.

The chain carries TRBV4-3 and TRBJ2-2, with TRBD2 as a possible D gene (6 bases). This TCR was sampled from a woman aged 18-30 years in good health. Sequenced sample: PBMCs. The CDR3 DNA follows: TGCGCCAGCAGCCAAGATCGGGAGCTTACTCTCACCGGGGAGCTGTTTTTT. This codes for CASSQDRELTLTGELFF.